The 16 T cell receptor beta chains listed next were all sequenced from one sample in a study of human T cells and chemical hapten exposure. Time point indicated: pre-sensitization, week 0. The treatment here: therapeutic diphenylcyclopropenone sensitization with weekly scalp DPC. TCRdb re-called the RACE reads through MiXCR, storing one row per CDR3 protein. The sample records around 330,000 distinct CDR3 sequences, approximately 5.8% being singletons. The source material was whole blood, sampled in connection with sensitization to the hapten diphenylcyclopropenone (DPC). The receptors here all came from a woman under 30 with alopecia areata. Some clones in this sample may be carry-over from other donors' samples.

The V gene is TRBV6-6, the J gene TRBJ1-2; 10 nucleotides line up with TRBD1. Germline CDR1 and CDR2: MNHNY and SVGAGI (reference sequence). The CDR3 is 15 residues long. Losses at the gene ends were 5 bases for V and 4 bases for J; bases not matched to a gene: 7. The CDR3 sequence: CASSTPDRGLYGYTF. DNA of the CDR3: TGTGCCAGCAGTACGCCAGACAGGGGGCTCTATGGCTACACCTTC.

This clonotype was found a few times. The chain employs TRBV27 and TRBJ1-4, with 7 bases fitting TRBD1. Germline values: CDR1 MNHEY, CDR2 SMNVEV (reference sequence). The CDR3 is 15 residues long. The J segment lost 5 bases and the V segment lost 6 bases, leaving 9 bases of the junction unmatched. DNA of the CDR3: TGTGCCAGCAGAAAAATAGGACAGGTGAATGAAAAACTGTTTTTT. Translating gives CASRKIGQVNEKLFF. The full variable domain, with the rest looked up from reference TRBV27 and TRBJ1-4, is EAQVTQNPRYLITVTGKKLTVTCSQNMNHEYMSWYRQDPGLGLRQIYYSMNVEVTDKGDVPEGYKVSRKEKRNFPLILESPSPNQTSLYFCASRKIGQVNEKLFFGSGTQLSVL.

This clonotype was observed a few times. The chain joins TRBV10-3 to TRBJ1-5, with 7 bases fitting TRBD1. CDR1 is ENHRY, CDR2 SYGVKD, per germline. The CDR3 extends over 17 amino acids. The trim removed 0 bases at V and 6 bases at J, leaving 11 bases unmatched. The CDR3 spells CAISESPIRQGTQPQHF. The DNA for the CDR3 is TGTGCCATCAGTGAGTCACCAATCCGACAGGGTACTCAGCCCCAGCATTTT.

In its sample, this clonotype was seen many times. The V call is TRBV27, the J call TRBJ2-2; D not resolved. This CDR3 is built from 14 residues. CDR1 and CDR2 (germline): MNHEY, SMNVEV (reference sequence). V lost 4 bases and J 0 bases, leaving 6 bases between the germline ends. CDR3 DNA: TGTGCCAGCAGTTCCCGTCCGAACACCGGGGAGCTGTTTTTT. It is translated as CASSSRPNTGELFF.

V gene TRBV9 combines with J gene TRBJ2-3; the match to TRBD1 covers 8 bases. The germline V gene encodes CDR1 SGDLS and CDR2 YYNGEE. This CDR3 region has 17 residues. With 0 bases clipped from V and 4 bases from J, the junction kept 10 bases outside the gene matches. The CDR3 region is CASSVDGGTGVADTQYF. The CDR3 region has the DNA TGTGCCAGCAGCGTAGATGGAGGGACAGGTGTGGCAGATACGCAGTATTTT.

This clonotype was seen many times. The V gene is TRBV4-3, the J gene TRBJ2-3, with D tentatively TRBD1 or TRBD2 (5 bases each). Germline V lookup: CDR1 LGHNA, CDR2 YSLEER. CDR3 length equals 17 residues. The V and J ends lost 1 base and 2 bases respectively, with 16 bases between them. As DNA, the CDR3 is TGCGCCAGCAGCCAAGTCCGGGACGTTTACTCCACAGATACGCAGTATTTT. Residues: CASSQVRDVYSTDTQYF.

This clonotype showed up just a few times. The V and J genes are TRBV27 and TRBJ1-1; D is unclear. This CDR3 has 14 residues. Trimming removed 5 bases at V and 2 bases at J, with 12 bases between. CDR1 is MNHEY, CDR2 SMNVEV, per germline (reference sequence). CDR3 coding DNA: TGTGCCAGCAGTGCCTACCCTGGCAACACTGAAGCTTTCTTT. This sequence encodes CASSAYPGNTEAFF.

A few counts support this clonotype. The chain uses TRBV3-1 and TRBJ2-2; D not certain. V lost 0 bases, J lost 3 bases, and 8 bases lay in between. The CDR3 extends over 15 amino acids. Looked up from germline, CDR1 is LGHDT and CDR2 is YNNKEL (reference sequence). CDR3 protein: CASSQEIRYTGELFF. CDR3 nucleotide sequence: TGTGCCAGCAGCCAAGAGATACGGTACACCGGGGAGCTGTTTTTT.

This rearrangement joins TRBV6-1 to TRBJ2-5, with D hard to call. Germline V lookup: CDR1 MNHNS, CDR2 SASEGT. V lost 3 bases and J lost 1, with 9 bases in between. This CDR3 is 14 amino acids long. The CDR3 nucleotides read TGTGCCAGCAGTGATTTGCAGTCCCAAGAGACCCAGTACTTC. It encodes CASSDLQSQETQYF.

This clonotype came up many times. The chain carries TRBV7-2 and TRBJ1-5, with D uncertain. This CDR3 is 17 amino acids long. V was trimmed by 1 base and J by 0 bases, leaving 13 bases between them. Per germline, CDR1 SGHTA and CDR2 FQGNSA. The chain's CDR3 is CASSLGVGFNSNQPQHF. The CDR3 nucleotides are TGTGCCAGCAGCTTAGGGGTAGGGTTTAATAGCAATCAGCCCCAGCATTTT.

The CDR3 nucleotides are TGTGCCAGCAGTTACTCGCGGGAGGGGAACACTGAAGCTTTCTTT. Its protein product is CASSYSREGNTEAFF. The chain couples TRBV6-5 to TRBJ1-1, with D hard to call. Germline-derived CDR1 and CDR2 are MNHEY and SVGAGI. Trimming took 0 bases from V and 1 from J, leaving 9 bases between them. This CDR3 contains 15 residues.

This clonotype was picked up a small number of times. The V and J genes are TRBV3-1 and TRBJ2-5; D tentatively fits TRBD1 or TRBD2 (6 bases each). V was pared by 0 bases and J by 5 bases, with 16 bases between. The length of the CDR3 is 16 residues. CDR1 and CDR2 (germline): LGHDT, YNNKEL (reference sequence). CDR3 sequence reads: CASSQDLGGGMETQYF. In DNA, the CDR3 is TGTGCCAGCAGCCAAGATCTAGGAGGGGGGATGGAGACCCAGTACTTC.

V is TRBV6-5 and J is TRBJ1-1; a possible D gene is TRBD1 (5 bases). V was shortened by 2 bases and J by 8 bases, with 15 bases between the two germline ends. The V gene's germline CDR1 is MNHEY and CDR2 SVGAGI. The CDR3 is 14 amino acids. The CDR3 DNA reads TGTGCCAGCAGTTACGGGTCAGGGCCTCGGGAAGCTTTCTTT. This sequence encodes CASSYGSGPREAFF.

The gene calls are TRBV6-2 or TRBV6-3 and TRBJ1-5; 7 bases match TRBD1. The germline gives CDR1 MNHEY, CDR2 SVGEGT. Trimming removed 5 bases from V and 1 base from J; junction bases left unmatched: 5. CDR3 length: 15 residues. DNA for the CDR3: TGTGCCAGCAGTAAGACAGGGCCAAGCAATCAGCCCCAGCATTTT. It encodes CASSKTGPSNQPQHF.

In its sample, this clonotype was seen many times. The chain links TRBV24-1 to TRBJ2-3; D remains ambiguous. This CDR3 is 11 amino acids long. V was shortened by 7 bases and J by 4 bases, with 5 bases between the two germline ends. Germline CDR1 reads KGHDR; CDR2 reads SFDVKD. In nucleotides, the CDR3 is TGTGCCACCAGAAGTTCAGATACGCAGTATTTT. Translation: CATRSSDTQYF.

This clonotype was counted between two and nine times. CDR3 protein: CASSRTGEYEQYF. The CDR3, as DNA: TGTGCCAGCAGCCGGACAGGGGAGTACGAGCAGTACTTC. V gene TRBV11-3 combines with J gene TRBJ2-7, with 9 bases matching TRBD1. The V gene's germline CDR1 is SGHNT and CDR2 YENEEA. The CDR3 is 13 residues long. V lost 5 bases, J lost 4 bases, and 3 bases stayed unmatched.